This T cell receptor beta chain is from a study of blood T cells in healthy people across ages. A second PCR of 7 to 11 cycles used a sample-barcoded 5' primer and a J-beta primer mix. Through a template-switch adaptor with 12 random nucleotides, each cDNA molecule received a tag. TCRdb reprocessed the 5' RACE reads with MiXCR, giving one entry per CDR3 protein. This table holds 1,300,000 or so distinct CDR3 sequences, 59% found once. The trim removed 8 bases at V and 4 bases at J, leaving 13 bases unmatched. Per germline, CDR1 MNHEY and CDR2 SMNVEV (reference sequence). The CDR3 extends over 15 amino acids. This clonotype was seen just once. The antigen remains undetermined. General study points: Fewer expanded clones and more diversity marked long-lived versus aged donors. The recorded TCR beta diversity per million T cells decreased in a roughly linear manner with age.

Extraction yielded at least 6 micrograms of total RNA per sample. This chain joins TRBV27 and TRBJ1-1, with 7 bases lining up with TRBD1. The clonotype was recovered from a young man in good health. Input material: blood. CDR3 nucleotides: TGTGCCAGCTGCTCTCCCGAGACAGGGACCACTGAAGCTTTCTTT. Protein product: CASCSPETGTTEAFF.